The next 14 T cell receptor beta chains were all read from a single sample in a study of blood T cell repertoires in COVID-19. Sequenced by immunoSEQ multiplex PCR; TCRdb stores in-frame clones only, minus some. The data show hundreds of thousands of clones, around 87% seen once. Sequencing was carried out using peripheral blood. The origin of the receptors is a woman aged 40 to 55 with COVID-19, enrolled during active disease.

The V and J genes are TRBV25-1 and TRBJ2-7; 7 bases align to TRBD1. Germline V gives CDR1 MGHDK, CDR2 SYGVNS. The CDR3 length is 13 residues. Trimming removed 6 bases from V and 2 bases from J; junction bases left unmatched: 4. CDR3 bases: TGTGCCAGCAGGGGACAGCCCGCCTACGAGCAGTACTTC. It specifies CASRGQPAYEQYF.

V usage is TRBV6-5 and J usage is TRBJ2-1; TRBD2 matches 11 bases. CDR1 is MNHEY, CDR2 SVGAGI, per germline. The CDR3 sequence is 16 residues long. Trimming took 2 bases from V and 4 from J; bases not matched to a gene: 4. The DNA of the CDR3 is TGTGCCAGCAGTTACCGACTAGCGGGGACTTACAATGAGCAGTTCTTC. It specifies CASSYRLAGTYNEQFF.

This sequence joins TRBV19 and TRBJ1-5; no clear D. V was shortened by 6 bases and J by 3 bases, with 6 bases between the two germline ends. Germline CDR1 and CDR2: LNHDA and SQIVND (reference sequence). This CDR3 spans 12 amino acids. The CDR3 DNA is TGTGCCAGTAGAGGAGTCAATCAGCCCCAGCATTTT. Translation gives CASRGVNQPQHF.

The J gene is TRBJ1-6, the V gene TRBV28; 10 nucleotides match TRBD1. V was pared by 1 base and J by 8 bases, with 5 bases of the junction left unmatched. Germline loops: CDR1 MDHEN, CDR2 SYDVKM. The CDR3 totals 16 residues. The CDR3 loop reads CASSLLGGQGYSPLHF. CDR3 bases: TGTGCCAGCAGTTTATTAGGGGGACAGGGGTATTCACCCCTCCACTTT.

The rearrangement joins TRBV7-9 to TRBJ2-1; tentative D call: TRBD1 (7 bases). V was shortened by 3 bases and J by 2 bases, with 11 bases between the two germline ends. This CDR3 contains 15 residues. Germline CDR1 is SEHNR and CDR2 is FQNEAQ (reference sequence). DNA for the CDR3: TGTGCCAGCAGCTTTGGAGGGGGCCCCTACAATGAGCAGTTCTTC. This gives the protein CASSFGGGPYNEQFF.

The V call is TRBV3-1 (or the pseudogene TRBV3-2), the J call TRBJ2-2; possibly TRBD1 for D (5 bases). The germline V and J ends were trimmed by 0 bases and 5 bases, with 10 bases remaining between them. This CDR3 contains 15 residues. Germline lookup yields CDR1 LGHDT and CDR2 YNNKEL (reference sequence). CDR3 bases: TGTGCCAGCAGCCAAGATAGGGGTGAAACCGGGGAGCTGTTTTTT. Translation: CASSQDRGETGELFF.

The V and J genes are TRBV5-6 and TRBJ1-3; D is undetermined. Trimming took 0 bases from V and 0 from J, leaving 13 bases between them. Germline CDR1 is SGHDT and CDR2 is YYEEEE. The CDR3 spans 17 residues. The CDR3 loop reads CASSLGTDLGSGNTIYF. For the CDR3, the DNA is TGTGCCAGCAGCTTGGGGACTGACCTGGGCTCTGGAAACACCATATATTTT.

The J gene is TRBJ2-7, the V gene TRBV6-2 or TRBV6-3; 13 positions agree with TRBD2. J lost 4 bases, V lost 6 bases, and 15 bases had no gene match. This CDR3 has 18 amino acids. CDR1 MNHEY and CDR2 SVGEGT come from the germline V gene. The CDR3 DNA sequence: TGTGCCAGCAGCGTGAGTAGCCGGACTAGCGGGAGTAGGTACGAGCAGTACTTC. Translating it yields CASSVSSRTSGSRYEQYF.

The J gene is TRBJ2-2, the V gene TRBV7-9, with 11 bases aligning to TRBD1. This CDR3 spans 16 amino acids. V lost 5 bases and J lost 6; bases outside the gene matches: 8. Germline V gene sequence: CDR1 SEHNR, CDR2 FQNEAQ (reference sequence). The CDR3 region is CASSPRTGGRAGELFF. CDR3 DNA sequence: TGTGCCAGCAGCCCTAGGACAGGGGGCAGAGCCGGGGAGCTGTTTTTT.

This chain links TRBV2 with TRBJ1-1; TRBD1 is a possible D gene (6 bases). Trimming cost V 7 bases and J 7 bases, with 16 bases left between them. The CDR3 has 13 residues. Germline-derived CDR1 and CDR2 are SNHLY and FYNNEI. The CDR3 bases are TGTGCCAGCACCCGCGGACAGAACCTTGAAGCTTTCTTT. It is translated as CASTRGQNLEAFF.

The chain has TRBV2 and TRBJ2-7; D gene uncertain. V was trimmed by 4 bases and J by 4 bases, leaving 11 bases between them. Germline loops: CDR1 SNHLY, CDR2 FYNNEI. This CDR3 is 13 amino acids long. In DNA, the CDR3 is TGTGCCAGCAGTGCCACGACTGGTTACGAGCAGTACTTC. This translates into CASSATTGYEQYF.

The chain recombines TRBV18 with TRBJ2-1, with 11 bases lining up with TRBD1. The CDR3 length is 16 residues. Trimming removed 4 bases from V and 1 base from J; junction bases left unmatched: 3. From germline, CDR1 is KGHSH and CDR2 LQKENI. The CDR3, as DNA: TGTGCCAGCTCACAGGACAGGGGGCATTCCTACAATGAGCAGTTCTTC. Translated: CASSQDRGHSYNEQFF.

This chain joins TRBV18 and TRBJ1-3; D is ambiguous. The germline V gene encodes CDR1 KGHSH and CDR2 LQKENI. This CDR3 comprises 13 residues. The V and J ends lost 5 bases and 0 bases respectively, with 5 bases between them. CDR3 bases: TGTGCCAGCTCAGGTAGCTCTGGAAACACCATATATTTT. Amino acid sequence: CASSGSSGNTIYF.

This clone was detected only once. The CDR3 is CASSPNRANQETQYF. CDR3 bases: TGTGCCAGCTCACCAAACAGGGCCAACCAAGAGACCCAGTACTTC. The chain is built from TRBV18 and TRBJ2-5; the D gene is possibly TRBD1 (6 bases). V lost 2 bases, J lost 0 bases, and 10 bases lay in between. CDR3 size: 15 residues. Germline V gene sequence: CDR1 KGHSH, CDR2 LQKENI.